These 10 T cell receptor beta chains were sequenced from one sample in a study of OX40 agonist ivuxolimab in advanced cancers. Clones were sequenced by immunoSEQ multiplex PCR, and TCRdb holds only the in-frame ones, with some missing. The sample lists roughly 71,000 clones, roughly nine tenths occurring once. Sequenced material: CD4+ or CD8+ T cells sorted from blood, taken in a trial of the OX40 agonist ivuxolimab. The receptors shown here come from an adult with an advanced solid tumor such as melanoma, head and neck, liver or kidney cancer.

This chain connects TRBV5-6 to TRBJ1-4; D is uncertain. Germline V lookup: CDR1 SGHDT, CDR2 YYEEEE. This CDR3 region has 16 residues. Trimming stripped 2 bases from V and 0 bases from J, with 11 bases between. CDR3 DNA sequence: TGTGCCAGCAGCTTTACTCCTGGGGCAACTAATGAAAAACTGTTTTTT. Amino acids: CASSFTPGATNEKLFF.

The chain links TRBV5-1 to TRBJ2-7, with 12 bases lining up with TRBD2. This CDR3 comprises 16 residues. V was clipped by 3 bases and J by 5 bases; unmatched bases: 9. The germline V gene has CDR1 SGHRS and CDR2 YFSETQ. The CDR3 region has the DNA TGCGCCAGCAGCTCGACTAGCGGGAGCGCGGGGGACGAGCAGTACTTC. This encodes CASSSTSGSAGDEQYF.

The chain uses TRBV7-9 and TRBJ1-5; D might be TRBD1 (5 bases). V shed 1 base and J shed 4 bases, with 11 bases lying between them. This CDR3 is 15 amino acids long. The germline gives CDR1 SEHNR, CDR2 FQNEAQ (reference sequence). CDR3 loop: CASSLGGRVNQPQHF. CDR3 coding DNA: TGTGCCAGCAGCTTAGGAGGCAGGGTTAATCAGCCCCAGCATTTT.

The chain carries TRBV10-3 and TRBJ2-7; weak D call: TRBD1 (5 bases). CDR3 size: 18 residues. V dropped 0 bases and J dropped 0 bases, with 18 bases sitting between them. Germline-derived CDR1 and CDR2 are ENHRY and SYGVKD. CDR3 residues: CAISESHPTVLSSYEQYF. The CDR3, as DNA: TGTGCCATCAGTGAGTCCCACCCGACAGTACTAAGCTCCTACGAGCAGTACTTC.

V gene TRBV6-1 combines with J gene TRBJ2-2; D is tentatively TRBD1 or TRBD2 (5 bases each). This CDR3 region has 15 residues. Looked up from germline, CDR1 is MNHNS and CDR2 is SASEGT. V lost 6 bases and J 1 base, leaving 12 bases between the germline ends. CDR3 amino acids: CASRDGTVNTGELFF. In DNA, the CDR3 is TGTGCCAGCAGAGATGGGACGGTGAACACCGGGGAGCTGTTTTTT.

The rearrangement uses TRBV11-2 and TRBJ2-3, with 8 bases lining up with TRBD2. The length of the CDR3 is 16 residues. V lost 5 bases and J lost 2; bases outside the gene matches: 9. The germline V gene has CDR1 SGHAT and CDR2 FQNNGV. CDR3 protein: CASSPGPAGVTDTQYF. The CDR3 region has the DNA TGTGCCAGCAGCCCAGGTCCAGCGGGGGTCACAGATACGCAGTATTTT.

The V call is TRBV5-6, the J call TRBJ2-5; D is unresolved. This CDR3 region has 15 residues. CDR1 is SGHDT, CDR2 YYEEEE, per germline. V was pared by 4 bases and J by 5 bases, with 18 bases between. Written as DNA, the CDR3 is TGTGCCAGCAGCGACTCGACCAGTTACGGGGAGACCCAGTACTTC. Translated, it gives CASSDSTSYGETQYF.

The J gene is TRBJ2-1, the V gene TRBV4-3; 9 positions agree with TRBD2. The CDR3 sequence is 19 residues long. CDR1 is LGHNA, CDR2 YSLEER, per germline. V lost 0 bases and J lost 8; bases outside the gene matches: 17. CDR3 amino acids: CASSQDQGGGQREVDEQFF. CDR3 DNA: TGCGCCAGCAGCCAAGATCAAGGGGGGGGCCAGCGGGAGGTCGATGAGCAGTTCTTC.

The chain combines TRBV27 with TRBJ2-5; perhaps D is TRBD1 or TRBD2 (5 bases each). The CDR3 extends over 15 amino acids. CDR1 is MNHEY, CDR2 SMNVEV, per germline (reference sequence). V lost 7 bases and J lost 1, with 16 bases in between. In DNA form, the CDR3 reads TGTGCCAGCACACATATAGAGGGGCCCCAAGAGACCCAGTACTTC. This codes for CASTHIEGPQETQYF.

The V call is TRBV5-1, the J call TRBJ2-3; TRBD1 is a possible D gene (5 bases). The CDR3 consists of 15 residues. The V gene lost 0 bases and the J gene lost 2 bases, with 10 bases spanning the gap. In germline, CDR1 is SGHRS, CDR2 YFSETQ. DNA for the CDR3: TGCGCCAGCAGCTTGGAGGGGATTACCACAGATACGCAGTATTTT. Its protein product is CASSLEGITTDTQYF.